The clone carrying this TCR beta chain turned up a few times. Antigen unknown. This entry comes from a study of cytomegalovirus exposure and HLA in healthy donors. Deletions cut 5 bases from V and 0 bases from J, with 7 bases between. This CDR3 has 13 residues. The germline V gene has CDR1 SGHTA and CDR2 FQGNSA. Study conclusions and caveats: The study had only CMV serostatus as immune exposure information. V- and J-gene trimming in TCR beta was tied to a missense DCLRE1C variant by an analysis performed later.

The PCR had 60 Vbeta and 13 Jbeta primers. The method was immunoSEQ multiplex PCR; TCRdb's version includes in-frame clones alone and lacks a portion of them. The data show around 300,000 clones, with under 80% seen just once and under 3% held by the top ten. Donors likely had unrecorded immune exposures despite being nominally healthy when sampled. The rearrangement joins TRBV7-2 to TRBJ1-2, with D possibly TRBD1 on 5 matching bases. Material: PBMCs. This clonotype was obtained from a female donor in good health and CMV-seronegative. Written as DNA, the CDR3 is TGTGCCAGCAGCCGCAGGGCTAACTATGGCTACACCTTC. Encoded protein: CASSRRANYGYTF.